The present T cell receptor (beta chain) was sequenced within a study of T cells in Graves' hyperthyroidism and ophthalmopathy. The CDR3 length is 14 residues. Germline lookup yields CDR1 SGHRS and CDR2 YFSETQ. The V segment lost 2 bases and the J segment 3 bases; nucleotides outside the gene matches: 2. RNA transcripts provided the source from which TCR beta CDR3 regions were amplified. Carried out on the TCR CDR3, a first-round RT-PCR used the HTBI primer set. TCRdb re-derived calls from the multiplex PCR reads in MiXCR, one entry per CDR3 protein. In the table there are about 640,000 distinct CDR3 sequences, about 45% of which are singletons. The sample holds a few counts of this clonotype.

Source material: peripheral blood or thyroid tissue (not recorded which). V gene TRBV5-1 combines with J gene TRBJ2-7; the match to TRBD2 covers 10 bases. The clonotype originates from an adult man with Graves' disease, either hyperthyroidism or ophthalmopathy (not recorded which). CDR3 sequence: CASSLTSGDYEQYF. The CDR3 bases are TGCGCCAGCAGCTTAACTAGCGGGGACTACGAGCAGTACTTC. The full variable domain, in which reference TRBV5-1 and TRBJ2-7 provide the parts outside the CDR3, is KAGVTQTPRYLIKTRGQQVTLSCSPISGHRSVSWYQQTPGQGLQFLFEYFSETQRNKGNFPGRFSGRQFSNSRSEMNVSTLELGDSALYLCASSLTSGDYEQYFGPGTRLTVT.